This is a list of T cell receptor beta chains from one sample in a study of vaccination effects on CD4 cells after COVID-19. Their antigens are not known. TCRdb keeps only in-frame clones here, not all; method: immunoSEQ multiplex PCR. This table has approximately 37,000 clones, around 76% appearing once. The sequences come from CD4+ T cells from PBMCs cultured without peptide, collected before COVID-19 vaccination. Receptors originate from a human donor who received a COVID-19 vaccine. Both conserved end residues are part of each CDR3. D genes are given only for firm matches. Rows give clone size only sometimes, using once, few, many, or a class for an expanded clone.

>.|TRBD2|TRBV5-8|TRBJ2-1
TGTGCCAGCCCGGGACTAGCGGTCAATGAGCAGTTCTTC
CASPGLAVNEQFF
>.|TRBD1|TRBV12-3/TRBV12-4|TRBJ1-6
TGTGCCAGCAGTACGGGACAGCCTTCACCCCTCCACTTT
CASSTGQPSPLHF
>.|.|TRBV7-2|TRBJ1-4
TGTGCCAGCAGCTTATGGGGGGGGCCGGGAGAAAAACTGTTTTTT
CASSLWGGPGEKLFF
>.|.|TRBV9|TRBJ2-3
TGTGCCAGCAGCGTGACAGGCACTCTCACAGATACGCAGTATTTT
CASSVTGTLTDTQYF
>.|.|TRBV5-4|TRBJ2-1
TGTGCCAGCAGCTTGGAAAGTTACAATGAGCAGTTCTTC
CASSLESYNEQFF
>.|.|TRBV4-1|TRBJ1-1
TGCGCCAGCAGCCAAGTATCCTTATCTGAAGCTTTCTTT
CASSQVSLSEAFF
>.|.|TRBV11-2|TRBJ2-4
TGTGCCAGCAGCCCAACAGACCACATTCTAGCCAAAAACATTCAGTACTTC
CASSPTDHILAKNIQYF
>.|.|TRBV3-1/TRBV3-2|TRBJ1-2
TGTGCCAGCAGCCAAGTAAGGTCAAGGGGGTCCACATTTAACTATGGCTACACCTTC
CASSQVRSRGSTFNYGYTF
>.|.|TRBV18|TRBJ2-1
TGTGCCAGCTCACCTTCGGGGCAACCCGAGCAGTTCTTC
CASSPSGQPEQFF
>.|.|TRBV12-3/TRBV12-4|TRBJ1-6
TGTGCCAGCAGGGGGGCTTTACATTCACCCCTCCACTTT
CASRGALHSPLHF
>.|.|TRBV7-2|TRBJ1-6
TGTGCCAGCAGCTTAGTAGGGGGGACCCATAATTCACCCCTCCACTTT
CASSLVGGTHNSPLHF
>.|TRBD1|TRBV19|TRBJ1-1
TGTGCCAGTAGTTCGCCGACAGGGGGGATCATGAACACTGAAGCTTTCTTT
CASSSPTGGIMNTEAFF
>.|.|TRBV6-1|TRBJ1-1
TGTGCCAGCAGACCGCACGAGACCGTCGGGTCTGAAGCTTTCTTT
CASRPHETVGSEAFF
>.|.|TRBV28|TRBJ1-3
TGTGCCAGCAGTTTAAATCCAGGGGGAAACACCATATATTTT
CASSLNPGGNTIYF
>once|.|TRBV6-5|TRBJ2-1
TGTGCCAGCAGCCCCCCCCGAGATGGAAATGAGCAGTTCTTC
CASSPPRDGNEQFF
>.|.|TRBV27|TRBJ1-6
TGTGCCAGCAGTTACTCATCCTCCTATAATTCACCCCTCCACTTT
CASSYSSSYNSPLHF
>.|TRBD1|TRBV7-2|TRBJ1-2
TGTGCCAGCAGCCCCTTTGGCGGGCAGGGGGCCAGTGGCTACACCTTC
CASSPFGGQGASGYTF
>.|.|TRBV18|TRBJ2-3
TGTGCCAGCTCACCACGCAGGGACCTCACAGATACGCAGTATTTT
CASSPRRDLTDTQYF
>.|.|TRBV3-1/TRBV3-2|TRBJ2-5
TGTGCCAGCAGCCAAGTGGAGACCCAGTACTTC
CASSQVETQYF
>few|TRBD1|TRBV7-9|TRBJ1-4
TGTGCCAGCAGCTCCGACAGGGGAACTAATGAAAAACTGTTTTTT
CASSSDRGTNEKLFF
>.|.|TRBV29-1|TRBJ2-1
TGCAGCGTTGAAGGTATGGGGATGGGCTCCTACAATGAGCAGTTCTTC
CSVEGMGMGSYNEQFF
>.|.|TRBV18|TRBJ1-4
TGTGCCAGCTCACCGACCGAGGGGGAAAAACTGTTTTTT
CASSPTEGEKLFF
>once|.|TRBV2|TRBJ2-1
TGTGCCAGCAAGAGACAGGGACTCGATGAGCAGTTCTTC
CASKRQGLDEQFF
>.|.|TRBV2|TRBJ2-5
TGTGCCAGCGGGGAAAGACTACAAGAGACCCAGTACTTC
CASGERLQETQYF
>.|.|TRBV19|TRBJ2-5
TGTGCCAGTAGTCCTAGCGCCGGAATTGAGACCCAGTACTTC
CASSPSAGIETQYF
>.|TRBD1|TRBV2|TRBJ1-2
TGTGCCAGCAGTGAAGACAGGGGGCATTACTATGGCTACACCTTC
CASSEDRGHYYGYTF
>.|.|TRBV12-3/TRBV12-4|TRBJ2-3
TGTGCCAGCAGCCCCGATGCGCAGTATTTT
CASSPDAQYF
>once|.|TRBV10-1|TRBJ2-3
TGCGCCAGCAGTGATGGTTGGGGGTTTAGCACAGATACGCAGTATTTT
CASSDGWGFSTDTQYF
>.|.|TRBV5-1|TRBJ2-1
TGCGCCAGCAGCTTGGACATAAGCTCCTACAATGAGCAGTTCTTC
CASSLDISSYNEQFF
>.|.|TRBV12-5|TRBJ2-5
TGTGCTAGTGGTTTGGCTGGGGGTCTAGAGACCCAGTACTTC
CASGLAGGLETQYF
>.|.|TRBV6-2/TRBV6-3|TRBJ1-5
TGTGCCAGCAGTTACGCTTCAGGTCGAAATCAGCCCCAGCATTTT
CASSYASGRNQPQHF
>few|TRBD1|TRBV2|TRBJ2-3
TGTGCCAGCAGTGCTCAGGGGGCGGGGGATACGCAGTATTTT
CASSAQGAGDTQYF
>.|TRBD1|TRBV30|TRBJ1-3
TGTGCCGGGGGACAGGTGCTTACTGGAAACACCATATATTTT
CAGGQVLTGNTIYF
>.|.|TRBV13|TRBJ2-3
TGTGCCAGCAGCTTATCCGGCAGGGGCACAGATACGCAGTATTTT
CASSLSGRGTDTQYF
>.|TRBD2|TRBV9|TRBJ2-5
TGTGCCAGCAGCGTAGCTACAGCGGGGGGTGGAGAGACCCAGTACTTC
CASSVATAGGGETQYF
>few|.|TRBV7-2|TRBJ1-5
TGTGCCAGCAGCTCAGATCCTTTCGGCAATCAGCCCCAGCATTTT
CASSSDPFGNQPQHF
>.|.|TRBV6-2/TRBV6-3|TRBJ1-6
TGTGCCAGCAGCGACAGAGAAAAGAATTCACCCCTCCACTTT
CASSDREKNSPLHF
>.|.|TRBV18|TRBJ1-5
TGTGCCAGCTCATCGGTGGCTTCAGTGGGACGTCAGCCCCAGCATTTT
CASSSVASVGRQPQHF
>.|.|TRBV5-1|TRBJ1-1
TGCGCCAGCAGCTTGGGGGTGGGTAACACTGAAGCTTTCTTT
CASSLGVGNTEAFF
>once|TRBD1|TRBV5-1|TRBJ1-1
TGCGCCAGCAGCTTAACAGGGGATGAAGCTTTCTTT
CASSLTGDEAFF
>.|.|TRBV5-4|TRBJ2-2
TGTGCCAGCAGCACCGGACAGACTTTCACCGGGGAGCTGTTTTTT
CASSTGQTFTGELFF
>.|TRBD1|TRBV2|TRBJ1-5
TGTGCCAGCAGAGGGACAGGGGCTGGAAATCAGCCCCAGCATTTT
CASRGTGAGNQPQHF
>.|.|TRBV6-5|TRBJ2-4
TGTGCCAGCAGTTCCCCTTTAAACATTCAGTACTTC
CASSSPLNIQYF
>few|.|TRBV15|TRBJ2-5
TGTGCCACCAGCAGAGATAGGCAACGGGAGACCCAGTACTTC
CATSRDRQRETQYF
>.|.|TRBV18|TRBJ1-1
TGTGCCAGCTCACGAGGAGAGAACACTGAAGCTTTCTTT
CASSRGENTEAFF
>.|TRBD2|TRBV14|TRBJ2-5
TGTGCCAGCAGCCCACGGGACTACTCCGCGGGAGAGACCCAGTACTTC
CASSPRDYSAGETQYF
>.|.|TRBV6-5|TRBJ2-2
TGTGCCAGCAGTTACTCGTCGGGGTTCACCGGGGAGCTGTTTTTT
CASSYSSGFTGELFF
>.|TRBD1|TRBV19|TRBJ1-2
TGTGCCAGTAGTCTATTGCTGACAGGGGATCCTAACTATGGCTACACCTTC
CASSLLLTGDPNYGYTF
>.|.|TRBV6-5|TRBJ2-5
TGTGCCAGCAAGTCGAACAGGGTTGGGGAGACCCAGTACTTC
CASKSNRVGETQYF
>.|.|TRBV10-3|TRBJ1-5
TGTGCCATCAGTTCAGGACAGACAAATCAGCCCCAGCATTTT
CAISSGQTNQPQHF
>.|.|TRBV15|TRBJ2-4
TGTGCCACCAGCAGAGCCGGGACAGCCAAAAACATTCAGTACTTC
CATSRAGTAKNIQYF
>.|.|TRBV24-1|TRBJ2-3
TGTGCCACCAGTGATCGTCCCACAGGATTGGATACGCAGTATTTT
CATSDRPTGLDTQYF
>.|.|TRBV23-1|TRBJ1-5
TGCGCCAGCAGTCAAAGGACCAAACGGCGATATAGCAATCAGCCCCAGCATTTT
CASSQRTKRRYSNQPQHF
>.|.|TRBV30|TRBJ1-4
TGTGCCTGGAGTGAGGACAGTAATGAAAAACTGTTTTTT
CAWSEDSNEKLFF
>.|.|TRBV3-1/TRBV3-2|TRBJ2-6
TGTGCCAGCAGCCAAGCAGACTCTGGGGCCAACGTCCTGACTTTC
CASSQADSGANVLTF
>.|TRBD2|TRBV3-1/TRBV3-2|TRBJ2-3
TGTGCCAGCAGCCCCCGGGCTAGCGGGGGTCCCACAGATACGCAGTATTTT
CASSPRASGGPTDTQYF
>.|.|TRBV4-2|TRBJ1-2
TGTGCCAGCAGCCAGACGGACCTGGATGGCTACACCTTC
CASSQTDLDGYTF
>.|.|TRBV18|TRBJ2-5
TGTGCCAGCTCAAGGGGACTGAGAGAGACCCAGTACTTC
CASSRGLRETQYF
>.|.|TRBV3-1/TRBV3-2|TRBJ1-5
TGTGCCAGCAGCTATAAAAGACAGGACGGGCCCCAGCATTTT
CASSYKRQDGPQHF
>.|.|TRBV2|TRBJ2-3
TGTGCCAGCAGTGAAAGAGGACACAGCACAGATACGCAGTATTTT
CASSERGHSTDTQYF